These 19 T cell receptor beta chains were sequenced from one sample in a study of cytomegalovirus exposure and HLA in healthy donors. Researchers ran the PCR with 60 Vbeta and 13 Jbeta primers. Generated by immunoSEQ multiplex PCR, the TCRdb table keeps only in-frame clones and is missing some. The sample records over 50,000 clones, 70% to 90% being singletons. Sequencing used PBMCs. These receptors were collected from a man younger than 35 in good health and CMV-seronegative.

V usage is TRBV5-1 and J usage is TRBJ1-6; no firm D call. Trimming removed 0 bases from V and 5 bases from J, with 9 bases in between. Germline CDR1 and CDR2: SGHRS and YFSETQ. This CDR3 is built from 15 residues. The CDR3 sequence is CASSLDGNNNSPLHF. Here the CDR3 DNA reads TGCGCCAGCAGCTTGGACGGGAATAATAATTCACCCCTCCACTTT.

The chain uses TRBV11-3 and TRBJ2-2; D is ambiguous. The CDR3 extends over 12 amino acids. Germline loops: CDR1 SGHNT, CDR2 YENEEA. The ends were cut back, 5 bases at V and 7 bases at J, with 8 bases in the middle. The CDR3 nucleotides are TGTGCCAGCAGCCCCCTCTACGGGGAGCTGTTTTTT. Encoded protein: CASSPLYGELFF.

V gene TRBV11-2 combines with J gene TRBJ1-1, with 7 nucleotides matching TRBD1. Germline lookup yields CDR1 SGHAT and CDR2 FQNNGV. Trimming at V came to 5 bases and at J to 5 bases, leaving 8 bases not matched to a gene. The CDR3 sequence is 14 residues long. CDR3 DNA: TGTGCCAGCAGCCTGCGGACAGGAGAGACTGAAGCTTTCTTT. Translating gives CASSLRTGETEAFF.

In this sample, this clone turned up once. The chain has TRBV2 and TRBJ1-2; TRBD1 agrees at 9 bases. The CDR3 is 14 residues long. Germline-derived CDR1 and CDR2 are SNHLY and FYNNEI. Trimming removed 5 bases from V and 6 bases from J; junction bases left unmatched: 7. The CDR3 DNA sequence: TGTGCCAGCAGTCTAACGGGACAGGGAGATGGCTACACCTTC. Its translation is CASSLTGQGDGYTF.

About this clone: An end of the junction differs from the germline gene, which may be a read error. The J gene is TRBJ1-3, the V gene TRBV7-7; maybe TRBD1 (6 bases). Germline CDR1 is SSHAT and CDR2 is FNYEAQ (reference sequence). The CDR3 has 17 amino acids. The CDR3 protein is CASSPSDSKVSGNTIYF. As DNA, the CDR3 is TGTGCTAGCAGCCCCTCGGACAGTAAAGTCTCTGGAAACACCATATATTTT.

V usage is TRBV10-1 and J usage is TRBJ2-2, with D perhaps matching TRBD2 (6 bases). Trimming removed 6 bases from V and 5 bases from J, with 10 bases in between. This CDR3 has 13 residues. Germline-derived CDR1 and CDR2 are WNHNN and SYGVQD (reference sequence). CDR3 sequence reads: CASRSGGTGELFF. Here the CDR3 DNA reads TGCGCCAGCAGGAGTGGGGGGACCGGGGAGCTGTTTTTT.

The CDR3 DNA is TGTGCCATCAGTGAGTCCCTTCCTGGGGGGGACTACGAGCAGTACTTC. Translation gives CAISESLPGGDYEQYF. This chain links TRBV10-3 with TRBJ2-7; 7 bases are a match to TRBD2. Per germline, CDR1 ENHRY and CDR2 SYGVKD. The CDR3 has 16 residues. V trimming: 0 bases; J trimming: 3 bases; junction bases outside the gene matches: 8.

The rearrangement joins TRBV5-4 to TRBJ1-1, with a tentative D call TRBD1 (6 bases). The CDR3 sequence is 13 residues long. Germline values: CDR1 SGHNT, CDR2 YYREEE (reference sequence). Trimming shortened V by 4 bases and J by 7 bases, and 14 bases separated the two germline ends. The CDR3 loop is CASSPGGQGEAFF. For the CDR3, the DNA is TGTGCCAGCAGCCCGGGGGGGCAGGGTGAAGCTTTCTTT. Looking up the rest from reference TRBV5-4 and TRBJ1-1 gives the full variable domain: ETGVTQSPTHLIKTRGQQVTLRCSSQSGHNTVSWYQQALGQGPQFIFQYYREEENGRGNFPPRFSGLQFPNYSSELNVNALELDDSALYLCASSPGGQGEAFFGQGTRLTVV.

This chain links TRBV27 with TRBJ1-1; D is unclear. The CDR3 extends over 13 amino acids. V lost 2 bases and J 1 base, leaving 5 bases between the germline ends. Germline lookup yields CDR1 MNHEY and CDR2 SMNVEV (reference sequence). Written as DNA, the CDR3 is TGTGCCAGCAGTTTAGAGGGGAACACTGAAGCTTTCTTT. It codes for CASSLEGNTEAFF.

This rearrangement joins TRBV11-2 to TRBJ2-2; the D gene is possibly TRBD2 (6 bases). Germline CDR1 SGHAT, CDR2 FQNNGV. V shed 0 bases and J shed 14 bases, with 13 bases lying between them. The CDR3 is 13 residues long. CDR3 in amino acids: CASSLEGREVLFF. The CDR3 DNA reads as TGTGCCAGCAGCTTAGAGGGCAGGGAGGTTCTGTTTTTT.

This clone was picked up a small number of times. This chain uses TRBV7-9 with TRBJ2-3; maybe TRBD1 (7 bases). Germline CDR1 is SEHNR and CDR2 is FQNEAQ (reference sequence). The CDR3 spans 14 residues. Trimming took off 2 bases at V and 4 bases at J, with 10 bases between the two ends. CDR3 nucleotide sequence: TGTGCCAGCAGCTTACAGGGGGGCGCAGATACGCAGTATTTT. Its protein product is CASSLQGGADTQYF.

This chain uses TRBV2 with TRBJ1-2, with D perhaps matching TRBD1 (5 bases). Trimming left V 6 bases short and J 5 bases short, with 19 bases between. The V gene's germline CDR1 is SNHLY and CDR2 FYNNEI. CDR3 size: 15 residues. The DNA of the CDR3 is TGTGCCAGCAGATTGACGGGCACGGGGGGGTATGGCTACACCTTC. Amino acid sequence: CASRLTGTGGYGYTF.

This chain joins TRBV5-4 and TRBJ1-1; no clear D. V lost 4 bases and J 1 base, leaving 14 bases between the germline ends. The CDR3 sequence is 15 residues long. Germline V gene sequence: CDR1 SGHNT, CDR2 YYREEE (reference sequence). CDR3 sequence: CASSRGSTANTEAFF. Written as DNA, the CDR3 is TGTGCCAGCAGCCGGGGATCGACGGCGAACACTGAAGCTTTCTTT.

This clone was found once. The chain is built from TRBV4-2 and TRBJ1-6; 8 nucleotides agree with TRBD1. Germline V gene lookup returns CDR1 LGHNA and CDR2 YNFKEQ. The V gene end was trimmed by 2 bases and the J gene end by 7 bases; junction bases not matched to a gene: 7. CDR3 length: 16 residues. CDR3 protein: CASSQPTGTGNSPLHF. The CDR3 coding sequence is TGTGCCAGCAGCCAACCGACCGGGACAGGCAATTCACCCCTCCACTTT.

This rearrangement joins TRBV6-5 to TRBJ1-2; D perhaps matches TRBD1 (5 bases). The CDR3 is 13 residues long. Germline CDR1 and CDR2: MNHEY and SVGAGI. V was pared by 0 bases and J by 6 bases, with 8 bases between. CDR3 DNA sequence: TGTGCCAGCAGTTACTCACGGGGGGATGGCTACACCTTC. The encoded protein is CASSYSRGDGYTF.

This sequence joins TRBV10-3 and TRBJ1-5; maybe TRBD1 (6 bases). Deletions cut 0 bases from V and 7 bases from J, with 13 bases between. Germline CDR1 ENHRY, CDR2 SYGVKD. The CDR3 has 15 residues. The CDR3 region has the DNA TGTGCCATCAGTGAGTCTTCAGGGGCGGCACAGCCCCAGCATTTT. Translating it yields CAISESSGAAQPQHF.

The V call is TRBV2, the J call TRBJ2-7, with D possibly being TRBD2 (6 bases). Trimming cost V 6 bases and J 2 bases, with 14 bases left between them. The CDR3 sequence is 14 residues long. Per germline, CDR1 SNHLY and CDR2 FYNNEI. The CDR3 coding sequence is TGTGCCAGCAGGGCGGCTAGCGTTCCCTACGAGCAGTACTTC. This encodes CASRAASVPYEQYF.

CDR3 sequence (DNA): TGTGCCAGCAGTTACTCGAGAGAGGGGGCAAATGAGCAGTTCTTC. Its translation is CASSYSREGANEQFF. The V call is TRBV6-6, the J call TRBJ2-1; 7 bases line up with TRBD1. CDR3 length equals 15 residues. V was clipped by 0 bases and J by 7 bases; unmatched bases: 6. The germline V gene encodes CDR1 MNHNY and CDR2 SVGAGI (reference sequence).

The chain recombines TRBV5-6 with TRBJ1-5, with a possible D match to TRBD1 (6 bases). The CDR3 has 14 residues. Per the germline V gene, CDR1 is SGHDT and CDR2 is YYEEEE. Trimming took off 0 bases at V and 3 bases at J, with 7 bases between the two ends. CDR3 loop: CASSLGQVNQPQHF. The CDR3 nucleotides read TGTGCCAGCAGCTTGGGACAGGTCAATCAGCCCCAGCATTTT.